The T cell receptor beta chain described here comes from a study of blood T cell repertoires in COVID-19. Study overall: The origin of the acute and convalescent COVID-19 samples was the United States, Italy and Spain. Nucleic acid was either cDNA or gDNA, and it came from T cells, B-cell-depleted T cells, or PBMCs.

As processed by the authors: Amplification of reference gene primers provided the estimated nucleated cell counts. Some clones are missing from TCRdb's copy, which holds only in-frame ones; the method was immunoSEQ multiplex PCR. From that table come the V and J calls and clone size; the DNA was used to work out D and trimming. The repertoire consists of 150,000 to 200,000 clones, with roughly four fifths occurring once and the leading ten covering about 1.5%. Per germline, CDR1 LNHDA and CDR2 SQIVND (reference sequence). The CDR3 spans 17 residues. V lost 6 bases to trimming and J lost 4 bases; unmatched junction nucleotides: 6.

The chain couples TRBV19 to TRBJ2-2, with 15 bases aligning to TRBD2. This sequence was found in a human donor in a cohort sampled during active COVID-19. Sequenced: peripheral blood. CDR3 in amino acids: CASRRTSGRVGTGELFF. CDR3 DNA sequence: TGTGCCAGTAGACGGACTAGCGGGAGGGTTGGCACCGGGGAGCTGTTTTTT. Drawing the rest from reference TRBV19 and TRBJ2-2, the complete variable domain is DGGITQSPKYLFRKEGQNVTLSCEQNLNHDAMYWYRQDPGQGLRLIYYSQIVNDFQKGDIAEGYSVSREKKESFPLTVTSAQKNPTAFYLCASRRTSGRVGTGELFFGEGSRLTVL.